One sample yielded the 2 T cell receptor beta chains listed below, sequenced in a study of cytotoxic CD8 clonotypes in ibrutinib-treated CLL. Produced via immunoSEQ multiplex PCR; TCRdb's table is partial and in-frame only. The repertoire holds a few hundred thousand clones, with under 75% as singletons. Sequenced here: PBMCs, sampled after 24 months of ibrutinib treatment. These receptors originate from a human donor with chronic lymphocytic leukemia.

This clone was found a few times. V is TRBV10-3 and J is TRBJ2-1, with D perhaps TRBD2 (6 bases). Germline assignment: CDR1 ENHRY and CDR2 SYGVKD. This CDR3 has 11 amino acids. CDR3 sequence reads: CAILAGYEQFF. DNA of the CDR3: TGTGCGATACTAGCAGGGTATGAGCAGTTCTTC.

This clone showed up just once. Other DNA sequences from this sample encode an identical CDR3 as well. V is TRBV18 and J is TRBJ1-5; tentative D call: TRBD1 (5 bases). With 3 bases removed from V and 4 bases from J, the gap between germline ends came to 13 bases. CDR3 length: 15 residues. CDR1 and CDR2 (germline): KGHSH, LQKENI. In DNA form, the CDR3 reads TGTGCCAGCTCACCTCAGGGAGTCGAGAATCAGCCCCAGCATTTT. It specifies CASSPQGVENQPQHF.